The next 24 T cell receptor beta chains were all read from a single sample in a study of shared clonotypes between healthy human individuals. TCRdb keeps only in-frame clones here, not all; method: immunoSEQ multiplex PCR. The table has about 2 million clones, 85% to 95% seen once. Sequencing used naive CD4+ T cells sorted from blood. Subset indicated: CD45RA+ positively selected. The receptors derive from a man between 18 and 29 years old in good health.

The chain is built from TRBV28 and TRBJ2-7; 7 bases align to TRBD1. This CDR3 comprises 14 residues. J lost 0 bases, V lost 5 bases, and 4 bases had no gene match. CDR1 MDHEN and CDR2 SYDVKM come from the germline V gene. The CDR3 nucleotides are TGTGCCAGCAGTATACAGGGGAGCTCCTACGAGCAGTACTTC. This encodes CASSIQGSSYEQYF.

Worth noting for this clone: The sample has other DNA sequences that encode this CDR3 too. The V call is TRBV28, the J call TRBJ2-3; 7 positions match TRBD2. The germline CDR1 and CDR2 sequences are MDHEN and SYDVKM. The CDR3 spans 12 residues. V was pared by 8 bases and J by 1 base, with 0 bases of the junction left unmatched. This CDR3 is CASGGGTDTQYF. In nucleotides, the CDR3 is TGTGCCAGCGGGGGGGGCACAGATACGCAGTATTTT.

V gene TRBV6-6 combines with J gene TRBJ2-4; D might be TRBD1 (5 bases). V gave up 0 bases and J gave up 0 bases, with 9 bases separating them. This CDR3 region has 16 residues. The germline V gene has CDR1 MNHNY and CDR2 SVGAGI (reference sequence). DNA for the CDR3: TGTGCCAGCAGTTACTCGTTGGGGCTAGCCAAAAACATTCAGTACTTC. This gives the protein CASSYSLGLAKNIQYF.

This clone was seen just once. Other DNA variants within this sample encode the same CDR3. The chain recombines TRBV18 with TRBJ2-5, with D uncertain. This CDR3 has 11 residues. The V end lost 4 bases, the J end lost 5 bases, and 5 bases lay between the germline ends. The germline gives CDR1 KGHSH, CDR2 LQKENI. CDR3 DNA sequence: TGTGCCAGCTCACTCGGTGAGACCCAGTACTTC. Its protein is CASSLGETQYF.

The V gene is TRBV29-1, the J gene TRBJ2-5; 7 bases align to TRBD1. Trimming cost V 7 bases and J 0 bases; bases outside gene matches: 5. Germline V gene lookup returns CDR1 SQVTM and CDR2 ANQGSEA. CDR3 length equals 13 residues. The CDR3 protein is CSAGQEYQETQYF. CDR3 in DNA: TGCAGCGCTGGACAGGAGTACCAAGAGACCCAGTACTTC.

The chain combines TRBV18 with TRBJ1-4; no clear D. The CDR3 runs 14 residues. Trimming stripped 3 bases from V and 8 bases from J, with 13 bases between. Germline V gene data show CDR1 as KGHSH and CDR2 as LQKENI. CDR3 region: CASSPGGGGEKLFF. CDR3 nucleotide sequence: TGTGCCAGCTCACCCGGTGGAGGCGGCGAAAAACTGTTTTTT.

The gene calls are TRBV5-6 and TRBJ2-1; D ambiguous. CDR1 is SGHDT and CDR2 is YYEEEE in the germline V gene. The CDR3 length is 15 residues. Trimming took 2 bases from V and 3 from J, leaving 12 bases between them. The CDR3 coding sequence is TGTGCCAGCAGCTTTCTGTTTGGCGGCTACAATGAGCAGTTCTTC. Amino acid sequence: CASSFLFGGYNEQFF. Drawing the rest from reference TRBV5-6 and TRBJ2-1, the complete variable domain is DAGVTQSPTHLIKTRGQQVTLRCSPKSGHDTVSWYQQALGQGPQFIFQYYEEEERQRGNFPDRFSGHQFPNYSSELNVNALLLGDSALYLCASSFLFGGYNEQFFGPGTRLTVL.

The V gene is TRBV2, the J gene TRBJ2-5, with 7 positions matching TRBD1. This CDR3 spans 15 amino acids. J lost 2 bases, V lost 7 bases, and 10 bases had no gene match. Germline-derived CDR1 and CDR2 are SNHLY and FYNNEI. The CDR3 bases are TGTGCCAGCACCCCCTGGGACAGCTCACAAGAGACCCAGTACTTC. Residues: CASTPWDSSQETQYF.

The chain couples TRBV27 to TRBJ2-3; TRBD2 might be the D (5 bases). The germline gives CDR1 MNHEY, CDR2 SMNVEV (reference sequence). The CDR3 sequence is 13 residues long. Between the trimmed V and J ends, which lost 4 bases and 2 bases, there was a span of 7 bases. CDR3 residues: CASSSGDTDTQYF. As DNA, the CDR3 is TGTGCCAGCAGTTCCGGGGACACAGATACGCAGTATTTT.

The rearrangement uses TRBV6-5 and TRBJ1-2; D gene unclear. This CDR3 has 12 amino acids. CDR1 and CDR2 (germline): MNHEY, SVGAGI. The V and J ends lost 0 bases and 7 bases respectively, with 6 bases between them. The CDR3 here is CASSYSEGGYTF. The CDR3 DNA follows: TGTGCCAGCAGTTACTCGGAGGGTGGCTACACCTTC.

The V gene is TRBV27, the J gene TRBJ2-2, with D possibly being TRBD2 (5 bases). Trimming took off 5 bases at V and 4 bases at J, with 8 bases between the two ends. Germline-derived CDR1 and CDR2 are MNHEY and SMNVEV (reference sequence). The CDR3 length is 13 residues. The CDR3 here is CASSTEVTGELFF. The CDR3 region has the DNA TGTGCCAGCAGTACGGAGGTCACCGGGGAGCTGTTTTTT.

The rearrangement links TRBV2 to TRBJ2-1; 9 nucleotides line up with TRBD2. The germline V gene encodes CDR1 SNHLY and CDR2 FYNNEI. The CDR3 extends over 15 amino acids. J lost 2 bases, V lost 6 bases, and 5 bases had no gene match. The CDR3 sequence is CASSLTSGPYNEQFF. The CDR3 DNA reads as TGTGCCAGCAGCCTGACTAGCGGCCCCTACAATGAGCAGTTCTTC.

This sequence joins TRBV7-2 and TRBJ1-6; 7 positions match TRBD1. Looked up from germline, CDR1 is SGHTA and CDR2 is FQGNSA. Trimming removed 4 bases from V and 7 bases from J; junction bases left unmatched: 7. The CDR3 contains 15 residues. CDR3 in DNA: TGTGCCAGCAGCTCAGGGGGGGTTTGGAATTCACCCCTCCACTTT. Residues: CASSSGGVWNSPLHF.

There are a few counts of this clone. V is TRBV10-3 and J is TRBJ1-2; 7 positions match TRBD1. This CDR3 comprises 14 residues. V trimming: 0 bases; J trimming: 8 bases; junction bases outside the gene matches: 6. Germline V CDR1 and CDR2: ENHRY, SYGVKD. The CDR3 protein is CAISESAGQAGYTF. Written as DNA, the CDR3 is TGTGCCATCAGTGAGTCGGCCGGACAGGCCGGCTACACCTTC.

The chain carries TRBV5-1 and TRBJ2-2; D may match TRBD1 or TRBD2 (5 bases each). The CDR3 runs 18 residues. Germline lookup yields CDR1 SGHRS and CDR2 YFSETQ. Trimming took off 0 bases at V and 5 bases at J, with 20 bases between the two ends. This CDR3 reads CASSLARAGQGRTGELFF. As DNA, the CDR3 is TGCGCCAGCAGCTTGGCCAGGGCAGGACAAGGGAGAACCGGGGAGCTGTTTTTT.

This sequence joins TRBV27 and TRBJ1-2, with 8 positions matching TRBD1. CDR1 is MNHEY and CDR2 is SMNVEV in the germline V gene (reference sequence). V was pared by 5 bases and J by 6 bases, with 2 bases of the junction left unmatched. The CDR3 has 12 residues. The CDR3 nucleotides are TGTGCCAGCAGTAGACAGGGGAATGGCTACACCTTC. Its protein product is CASSRQGNGYTF.

The chain combines TRBV29-1 with TRBJ2-2; D not resolved. Trimming left V 4 bases short and J 6 bases short, with 15 bases between. The CDR3 is 14 residues long. Per the germline V gene, CDR1 is SQVTM and CDR2 is ANQGSEA. The CDR3 region is CSVGGPGFAGELFF. Here the CDR3 DNA reads TGCAGCGTTGGAGGCCCGGGTTTTGCCGGGGAGCTGTTTTTT.

This chain connects TRBV19 to TRBJ1-2, with D uncertain. Deletions cut 5 bases from V and 7 bases from J, with 17 bases between. The germline gives CDR1 LNHDA, CDR2 SQIVND (reference sequence). This CDR3 is 14 amino acids long. CDR3 coding DNA: TGTGCCAGTAGTCCCCCGGAAAACTTACCTGGCTACACCTTC. It encodes CASSPPENLPGYTF.

The chain links TRBV28 to TRBJ1-2; TRBD1 matches 8 bases. CDR1 MDHEN and CDR2 SYDVKM come from the germline V gene. Trimming took 6 bases from V and 7 from J; bases not matched to a gene: 7. The CDR3 has 13 amino acids. The CDR3 here is CASRMDRVGGYTF. The CDR3 bases are TGTGCCAGCAGGATGGACAGGGTTGGTGGCTACACCTTC.

The V gene is TRBV5-4, the J gene TRBJ1-3, with no clear D. V dropped 4 bases and J dropped 1 base, with 6 bases sitting between them. CDR1 and CDR2 from the germline V gene are SGHNT and YYREEE (reference sequence). The CDR3 spans 13 residues. In nucleotides, the CDR3 is TGTGCCAGCAGCCCCCCTTCTGGAAACACCATATATTTT. Its protein product is CASSPPSGNTIYF.

This chain connects TRBV4-1 to TRBJ2-7; D is uncertain. The germline gives CDR1 MGHRA, CDR2 YSYEKL. Deletions cut 2 bases from V and 2 bases from J, with 13 bases between. CDR3 size: 15 residues. In nucleotides, the CDR3 is TGCGCCAGCAGCCAAACGGGCCCTACAGCCTACGAGCAGTACTTC. The encoded protein is CASSQTGPTAYEQYF.

The rearrangement joins TRBV6-1 to TRBJ1-3; possible D gene TRBD1, 5 bases. Per germline, CDR1 MNHNS and CDR2 SASEGT. CDR3 length: 14 residues. The V gene lost 6 bases and the J gene lost 0 bases, with 9 bases spanning the gap. The CDR3 here is CASRGESSGNTIYF. The CDR3 DNA follows: TGTGCCAGCAGGGGGGAGAGCTCTGGAAACACCATATATTTT.

The rearrangement joins TRBV7-9 to TRBJ1-4, with 7 bases fitting TRBD1. V lost 5 bases and J lost 8; bases outside the gene matches: 11. The germline gives CDR1 SEHNR, CDR2 FQNEAQ (reference sequence). CDR3 length: 15 amino acids. The chain's CDR3 is CASSHQTGTQEKLFF. The CDR3 DNA follows: TGTGCCAGCAGCCACCAGACAGGGACGCAGGAAAAACTGTTTTTT.

The rearrangement links TRBV9 to TRBJ2-7; D uncertain. This CDR3 has 14 residues. CDR1 and CDR2 from the germline V gene are SGDLS and YYNGEE. The V gene lost 0 bases and the J gene lost 2 bases, with 9 bases spanning the gap. The CDR3 DNA is TGTGCCAGCAGCGTAGCACAGTTACCCTACGAGCAGTACTTC. Protein product: CASSVAQLPYEQYF.